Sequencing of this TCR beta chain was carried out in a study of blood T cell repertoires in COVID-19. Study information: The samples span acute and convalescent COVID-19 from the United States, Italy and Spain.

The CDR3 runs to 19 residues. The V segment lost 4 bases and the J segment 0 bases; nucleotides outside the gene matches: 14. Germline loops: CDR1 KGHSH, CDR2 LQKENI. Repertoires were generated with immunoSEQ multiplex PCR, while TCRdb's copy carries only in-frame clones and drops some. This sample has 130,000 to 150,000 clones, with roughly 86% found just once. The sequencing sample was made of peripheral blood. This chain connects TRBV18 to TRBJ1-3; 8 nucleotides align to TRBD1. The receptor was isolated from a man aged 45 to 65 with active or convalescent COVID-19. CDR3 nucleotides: TGTGCCAGCTCACTGTTGACTGGGACAGGCGGATCCTCTGGAAACACCATATATTTT. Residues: CASSLLTGTGGSSGNTIYF.